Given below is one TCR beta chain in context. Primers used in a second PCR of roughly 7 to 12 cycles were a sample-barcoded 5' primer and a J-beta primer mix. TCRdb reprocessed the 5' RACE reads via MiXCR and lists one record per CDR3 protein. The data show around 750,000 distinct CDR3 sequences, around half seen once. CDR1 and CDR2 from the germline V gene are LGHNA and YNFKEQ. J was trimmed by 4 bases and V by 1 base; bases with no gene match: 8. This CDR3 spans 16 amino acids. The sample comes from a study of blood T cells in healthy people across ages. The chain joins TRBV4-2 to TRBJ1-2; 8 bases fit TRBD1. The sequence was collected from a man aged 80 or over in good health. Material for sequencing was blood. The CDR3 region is CASSQVPRGQSYGYTF. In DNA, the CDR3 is TGTGCCAGCAGCCAAGTGCCCAGGGGGCAAAGCTATGGCTACACCTTC.